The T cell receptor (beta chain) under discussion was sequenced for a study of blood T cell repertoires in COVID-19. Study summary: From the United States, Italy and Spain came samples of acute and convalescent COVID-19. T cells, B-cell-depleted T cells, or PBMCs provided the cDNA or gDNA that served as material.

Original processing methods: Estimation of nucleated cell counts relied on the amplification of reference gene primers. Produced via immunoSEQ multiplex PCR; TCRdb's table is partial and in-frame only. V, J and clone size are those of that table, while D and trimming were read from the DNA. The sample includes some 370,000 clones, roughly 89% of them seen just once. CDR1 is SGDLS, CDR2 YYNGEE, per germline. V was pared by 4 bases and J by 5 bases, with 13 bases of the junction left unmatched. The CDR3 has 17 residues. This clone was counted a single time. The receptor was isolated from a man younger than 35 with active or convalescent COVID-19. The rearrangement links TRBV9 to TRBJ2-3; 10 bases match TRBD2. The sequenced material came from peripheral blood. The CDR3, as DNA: TGTGCCAGCAGCCTCAAGTGGGGAGCGGGAGGGCAAGATACGCAGTATTTT. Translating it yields CASSLKWGAGGQDTQYF.